A single sample gave rise to the 11 T cell receptor beta chains below, sequenced in a study of siplizumab effects on memory and regulatory T cells. Some clones are missing from TCRdb's copy, which holds only in-frame ones; the method was immunoSEQ multiplex PCR. The sample records 90,000 to 120,000 clones, 85% to 95% being singletons. The material sequenced was Tregs sorted from blood. The source of these receptors is a human donor in good health.

This chain connects TRBV30 to TRBJ1-5; no clear D. V lost 0 bases and J lost 4, with 13 bases in between. Looked up from germline, CDR1 is GTSNPN and CDR2 is SVGIG (reference sequence). This CDR3 is 15 amino acids long. CDR3 in DNA: TGTGCCTGGAGTGTATCTAACCTCCGGAATCAGCCCCAGCATTTT. Translating it yields CAWSVSNLRNQPQHF.

J is TRBJ2-2 and V is TRBV7-3, with D possibly TRBD2 on 6 matching bases. The length of the CDR3 is 14 residues. The germline V gene has CDR1 SGHTA and CDR2 FQGTGA. Trimming cost V 4 bases and J 7 bases, with 13 bases left between them. Here the CDR3 reads CASSSLASGGELFF. The CDR3 nucleotides are TGTGCCAGCAGCTCCCTAGCGTCGGGCGGGGAGCTGTTTTTT.

Regarding this clone: Other DNA sequences within the sample encode an identical CDR3. V and J are TRBV7-3 and TRBJ2-5, with TRBD1 matching over 9 bases. J was trimmed by 4 bases and V by 5 bases; bases with no gene match: 2. Germline-derived CDR1 and CDR2 are SGHTA and FQGTGA. This CDR3 region has 13 residues. The CDR3 DNA is TGTGCCAGCAGCCGACAGGGGGGAGAGACCCAGTACTTC. It translates to CASSRQGGETQYF.

The genes are TRBV5-1 and TRBJ2-1; 11 bases are shared with TRBD2. Unmatched junction bases numbered 6, after V lost 4 bases and J lost 6 bases. From germline, CDR1 is SGHRS and CDR2 YFSETQ. There are 15 residues in the CDR3. CDR3 residues: CASSGGLAGPNEQFF. The CDR3 bases are TGCGCCAGCAGCGGCGGACTAGCGGGCCCCAATGAGCAGTTCTTC. Looking up the rest from reference TRBV5-1 and TRBJ2-1 gives the full variable domain: KAGVTQTPRYLIKTRGQQVTLSCSPISGHRSVSWYQQTPGQGLQFLFEYFSETQRNKGNFPGRFSGRQFSNSRSEMNVSTLELGDSALYLCASSGGLAGPNEQFFGPGTRLTVL.

V usage is TRBV5-1 and J usage is TRBJ2-1; 10 bases line up with TRBD1. The CDR3 consists of 15 residues. CDR1 and CDR2 (germline): SGHRS, YFSETQ. J gave up 3 bases and V 2 bases, and 2 bases lay outside the gene matches. The CDR3 DNA reads as TGCGCCAGCAGCTTCGGGACAGGGGTCTACAATGAGCAGTTCTTC. It translates to CASSFGTGVYNEQFF.

The chain combines TRBV6-1 with TRBJ2-3; 11 positions agree with TRBD2. This CDR3 spans 18 amino acids. The J segment lost 0 bases and the V segment lost 2 bases, leaving 7 bases of the junction unmatched. Per the germline V gene, CDR1 is MNHNS and CDR2 is SASEGT. For the CDR3, the DNA is TGTGCCAGCAGTGAATTCCGACTAGCGGGAACTAGCACAGATACGCAGTATTTT. Protein: CASSEFRLAGTSTDTQYF.

In its sample, this clone was seen once. This chain joins TRBV30 and TRBJ2-7; D remains unclear. The V end lost 4 bases, the J end lost 5 bases, and 18 bases lay between the germline ends. Germline CDR1 GTSNPN, CDR2 SVGIG (reference sequence). This CDR3 is 14 amino acids long. CDR3 nucleotides: TGTGCCTGGACGAATAAGTCTTGGGTCCACGAGCAGTACTTC. Protein sequence: CAWTNKSWVHEQYF.

The rearrangement uses TRBV11-3 and TRBJ2-7; D possibly uses TRBD1 or TRBD2 (5 bases each). V dropped 5 bases and J dropped 3 bases, with 20 bases sitting between them. In germline, CDR1 is SGHNT, CDR2 YENEEA. The CDR3 runs to 16 residues. CDR3: CASSVTGAGKGYEQYF. As DNA, the CDR3 is TGTGCCAGCAGCGTCACCGGGGCAGGGAAAGGCTACGAGCAGTACTTC.

V gene TRBV7-2 combines with J gene TRBJ1-2; 9 positions match TRBD1. The germline V gene encodes CDR1 SGHTA and CDR2 FQGNSA. V lost 5 bases to trimming and J lost 4 bases; unmatched junction nucleotides: 5. This CDR3 has 14 amino acids. In DNA, the CDR3 is TGTGCCAGCAGCCACAGGGGGCAGGGCTATGGCTACACCTTC. This encodes CASSHRGQGYGYTF.

On this clone: One end of the junction does not line up with germline, which may come from a read error. The rearrangement joins TRBV30 to TRBJ1-2; tentatively, D is TRBD1 (5 bases). The CDR3 is made up of 14 amino acids. Germline assignment: CDR1 GTSNPN and CDR2 SVGIG (reference sequence). The CDR3 nucleotides read TGTGCCCGGAGTTGGGGCAGGGAGGCACTCGGCTACACCTTC. Translated: CARSWGREALGYTF. The full variable domain, rest sourced from reference TRBV30 and TRBJ1-2, is SQTIHQWPATLVQPVGSPLSLECTVEGTSNPNLYWYRQAAGRGLQLLFYSVGIGQISSEVPQNLSASRPQDRQFILSSKKLLLSDSGFYLCARSWGREALGYTFGSGTRLTVV.

The chain joins TRBV27 to TRBJ1-1, with a possible D match to TRBD1 (6 bases). The CDR3 runs 14 residues. Germline V gives CDR1 MNHEY, CDR2 SMNVEV (reference sequence). The ends were cut back, 3 bases at V and 2 bases at J, with 10 bases in the middle. CDR3 in amino acids: CASSFQGINTEAFF. In nucleotides, the CDR3 is TGTGCCAGCAGTTTTCAGGGGATCAACACTGAAGCTTTCTTT.